What follows are 15 T cell receptor beta chains derived from one specimen sequenced in a study of blood T cell repertoires in COVID-19. The repertoire was sequenced with immunoSEQ multiplex PCR; TCRdb's copy has only in-frame clones and lacks some. The sample holds around 250,000 clones; approximately 85% are singletons and the top ten take around 6%. The sample was peripheral blood. These receptors all come from a woman older than 75 with COVID-19, enrolled during active disease.

In DNA, the CDR3 is TGTGCCAGTAGTATAACGATGAGCAGGGGGCGGCAGCCCCAGCATTTT. Amino acid sequence: CASSITMSRGRQPQHF. The chain links TRBV19 to TRBJ1-5; 8 nucleotides align to TRBD1. This CDR3 contains 16 residues. V trimming: 2 bases; J trimming: 7 bases; junction bases outside the gene matches: 10. Per germline, CDR1 LNHDA and CDR2 SQIVND (reference sequence). Full variable domain (remainder filled in from reference TRBV19 and TRBJ1-5): DGGITQSPKYLFRKEGQNVTLSCEQNLNHDAMYWYRQDPGQGLRLIYYSQIVNDFQKGDIAEGYSVSREKKESFPLTVTSAQKNPTAFYLCASSITMSRGRQPQHFGDGTRLSIL.

Comments on this clone: Distinct nucleotide sequences in the sample also encode this CDR3. The V and J genes are TRBV7-2 and TRBJ1-1; TRBD1 aligns across 7 bases. V gave up 5 bases and J gave up 2 bases; unmatched junction bases: 5. The CDR3 covers 14 residues. CDR1 SGHTA and CDR2 FQGNSA come from the germline V gene. The CDR3, as DNA: TGTGCCAGCAGCCTAAGGACAGGCAACACTGAAGCTTTCTTT. Translation gives CASSLRTGNTEAFF. The variable domain in full, with the rest retrieved from reference TRBV7-2 and TRBJ1-1, is GAGVSQSPSNKVTEKGKDVELRCDPISGHTALYWYRQSLGQGLEFLIYFQGNSAPDKSGLPSDRFSAERTGGSVSTLTIQRTQQEDSAVYLCASSLRTGNTEAFFGQGTRLTVV.

The chain recombines TRBV6-2 or TRBV6-3 with TRBJ2-3, with TRBD2 matching over 9 bases. There are 15 residues in the CDR3. Germline V gene sequence: CDR1 MNHEY, CDR2 SVGEGT. Germline trimming cut 0 bases from V and 5 bases from J; bases unmatched to any gene: 3. The CDR3 is CASSYSAGGKDTQYF. The CDR3 DNA is TGTGCCAGCAGTTACTCGGCGGGGGGGAAAGATACGCAGTATTTT.

The gene calls are TRBV11-2 and TRBJ1-1; 8 bases are a match to TRBD1. This CDR3 comprises 16 residues. Germline CDR1 reads SGHAT; CDR2 reads FQNNGV. Trimming removed 6 bases from V and 0 bases from J; junction bases left unmatched: 9. The CDR3 sequence: CASRQERQGLNTEAFF. The CDR3 coding sequence is TGTGCCAGCAGACAAGAAAGACAGGGGTTGAACACTGAAGCTTTCTTT.

The rearrangement links TRBV15 to TRBJ2-3, with TRBD2 matching over 10 bases. The CDR3 spans 16 residues. V trimming: 3 bases; J trimming: 5 bases; junction bases outside the gene matches: 8. CDR1 LNHNV and CDR2 YYDKDF come from the germline V gene (reference sequence). The CDR3 bases are TGTGCCACCAGCAGCGGAGCGGGGGGGCTGGGAGATACGCAGTATTTT. Encoded protein: CATSSGAGGLGDTQYF.

This chain connects TRBV20-1 to TRBJ2-5; 7 bases line up with TRBD2. J lost 4 bases, V lost 3 bases, and 14 bases had no gene match. There are 16 residues in the CDR3. The germline V gene has CDR1 DFQATT and CDR2 SNEGSKA (reference sequence). The CDR3 reads CSASPLAGGIGETQYF. CDR3 coding DNA: TGCAGTGCTAGTCCCTTAGCGGGTGGAATAGGAGAGACCCAGTACTTC.

This clone was recorded only once. The CDR3 region has the DNA TGCGCCAGCAGCTTCAACGGGGGAGGGGAGCAGTACTTC. It specifies CASSFNGGGEQYF. The chain has TRBV5-1 and TRBJ2-7; 7 nucleotides align to TRBD2. The CDR3 extends over 13 amino acids. The junction had 6 bases not matched to a gene; V was cut back by 2 bases and J by 7 bases. Germline loops: CDR1 SGHRS, CDR2 YFSETQ.

In its sample, this clone was seen once. The V and J genes are TRBV28 and TRBJ1-1; 9 positions match TRBD1. The ends lost 4 bases at V and 11 bases at J; junction bases unmatched: 17. Germline CDR1 reads MDHEN; CDR2 reads SYDVKM. CDR3 length equals 16 residues. The CDR3: CASSSLGTGTLGGAFF. In nucleotides, the CDR3 is TGTGCCAGCAGTTCCTTGGGGACAGGGACTCTGGGGGGGGCTTTCTTT.

V and J are TRBV5-1 and TRBJ1-2; the match to TRBD1 covers 11 bases. Germline CDR1 reads SGHRS; CDR2 reads YFSETQ. CDR3 length: 15 residues. Germline trimming cut 4 bases from V and 6 bases from J; bases unmatched to any gene: 8. CDR3 nucleotides: TGCGCCAGCAGCACTGGACAGGGGGCGGCGAATGGCTACACCTTC. This translates into CASSTGQGAANGYTF.

The chain carries TRBV18 and TRBJ1-3, with D uncertain. This CDR3 is built from 15 residues. The germline CDR1 and CDR2 sequences are KGHSH and LQKENI. Between the trimmed V and J ends, which lost 3 bases and 6 bases, there was a span of 15 bases. The CDR3 DNA follows: TGTGCCAGCTCACCGATCGCTGGAGCGCCAAACACCATATATTTT. Amino acids: CASSPIAGAPNTIYF.

This clone was observed once. This chain joins TRBV27 and TRBJ1-1; D possibly corresponds to TRBD1 (6 bases). The CDR3 sequence is 15 residues long. The V end lost 5 bases, the J end lost 2 bases, and 15 bases lay between the germline ends. The V gene's germline CDR1 is MNHEY and CDR2 SMNVEV (reference sequence). CDR3 residues: CASSPYGQLNTEAFF. The CDR3 bases are TGTGCCAGCAGTCCATACGGACAGCTTAACACTGAAGCTTTCTTT.

The gene calls are TRBV5-1 and TRBJ1-1; D not resolved. Trimming left V 0 bases short and J 0 bases short, with 9 bases between. Germline CDR1 SGHRS, CDR2 YFSETQ. The CDR3 sequence is 15 residues long. The CDR3, as DNA: TGCGCCAGCAGCTTGGGGGCATTGGTGAACACTGAAGCTTTCTTT. Protein: CASSLGALVNTEAFF.

This chain joins TRBV9 and TRBJ1-5; D perhaps matches TRBD1 (5 bases). The CDR3 runs to 15 residues. The V end was cut by 2 bases, the J end by 4 bases, with 13 bases between. Germline V gene lookup returns CDR1 SGDLS and CDR2 YYNGEE. Written as DNA, the CDR3 is TGTGCCAGCAGCGTGGGGGGTGAGATGAATCAGCCCCAGCATTTT. This sequence encodes CASSVGGEMNQPQHF.

J is TRBJ1-1 and V is TRBV18; D gene uncertain. This CDR3 comprises 14 residues. Trimming removed 0 bases from V and 11 bases from J, with 16 bases in between. In germline, CDR1 is KGHSH, CDR2 LQKENI. The CDR3 loop reads CASSPPEVGTSAFF. DNA of the CDR3: TGTGCCAGCTCACCACCGGAGGTGGGTACATCGGCTTTCTTT.

The rearrangement joins TRBV2 to TRBJ2-2; TRBD1 matches at 10 bases. Germline V gene data show CDR1 as SNHLY and CDR2 as FYNNEI. The CDR3 loop spans 14 amino acids. Trimming took 10 bases from V and 7 from J; bases not matched to a gene: 9. CDR3 region: CATRRQGADGELFF. The CDR3, as DNA: TGTGCCACCAGACGACAGGGGGCTGACGGGGAGCTGTTTTTT.